Each of the 14 T cell receptor beta chains below was sequenced from the same sample in a study of blood T cell repertoires in COVID-19 (dated by TCRdb to 2019 to 2021). Library method: the immunoSEQ multiplex PCR assay. Entries here come from immuneACCESS through TCRdb and include only in-frame sequences with V and J called. Some clones fail to appear in such tables; in the studies checked, an unresolved V gene covers under half of the shortfall, and the cause of the remainder is unknown. The sample profile shows about 110,000 clones; about 86% of them were found once. The ten most abundant clones make up roughly two fifths of the sample. The sample was peripheral blood. These receptors originate from a man older than 75 with acute or convalescent COVID-19.

The chain links TRBV5-4 to TRBJ2-3, with 11 bases identical to TRBD2. Germline assignment: CDR1 SGHNT and CDR2 YYREEE (reference sequence). The CDR3 consists of 17 residues. The trim removed 3 bases at V and 0 bases at J, leaving 6 bases unmatched. CDR3 region: CASSYPSGRRSTDTQYF. The CDR3 nucleotides are TGTGCCAGCAGCTACCCTAGCGGGAGGCGAAGCACAGATACGCAGTATTTT.

This clone was counted a few times. J is TRBJ1-2 and V is TRBV5-4; TRBD1 matches at 9 bases. Germline V CDR1 and CDR2: SGHNT, YYREEE (reference sequence). The CDR3 sequence is 14 residues long. The V segment lost 5 bases and the J segment 4 bases; nucleotides outside the gene matches: 6. CDR3: CASSSGQGIYGYTF. CDR3 sequence (DNA): TGTGCCAGCAGTTCGGGACAGGGTATCTATGGCTACACCTTC.

The chain is built from TRBV18 and TRBJ2-2; D possibly corresponds to TRBD2 (6 bases). This CDR3 region has 15 residues. Germline assignment: CDR1 KGHSH and CDR2 LQKENI. Trimming cost V 6 bases and J 3 bases, with 14 bases left between them. DNA for the CDR3: TGTGCCAGCTCCCCCAACCCGGGGGACACCGGGGAGCTGTTTTTT. Translation gives CASSPNPGDTGELFF.

Ten or more counts support this clone. The V call is TRBV27, the J call TRBJ1-2, with 8 bases fitting TRBD1. J gave up 5 bases and V 5 bases, and 1 base lay outside the gene matches. The CDR3 extends over 12 amino acids. Per the germline V gene, CDR1 is MNHEY and CDR2 is SMNVEV (reference sequence). The CDR3 protein is CASSGTGYGYTF. CDR3 DNA sequence: TGTGCCAGCAGTGGGACAGGATATGGCTACACCTTC.

The chain has TRBV5-1 and TRBJ2-5, with 12 bases lining up with TRBD2. V dropped 4 bases and J dropped 1; count of bases not matched to a gene: 5. CDR1 is SGHRS, CDR2 YFSETQ, per germline. The length of the CDR3 is 16 residues. The CDR3 bases are TGCGCCAGCAGCCTAGGACTAGCGGGACCCCAAGAGACCCAGTACTTC. Translated: CASSLGLAGPQETQYF.

The chain combines TRBV18 with TRBJ1-1, with D hard to call. CDR1 is KGHSH, CDR2 LQKENI, per germline. The germline V and J ends were trimmed by 2 bases and 2 bases, with 12 bases remaining between them. CDR3 size: 15 residues. The CDR3 DNA reads as TGTGCCAGCTCACCATTAATTGGCGGTAACACTGAAGCTTTCTTT. Its translation: CASSPLIGGNTEAFF.

This clone has only one observation. V usage is TRBV28 and J usage is TRBJ2-1; 8 bases match TRBD2. J gave up 0 bases and V 10 bases, and 8 bases lay outside the gene matches. From germline, CDR1 is MDHEN and CDR2 SYDVKM. CDR3 size: 15 residues. CDR3 DNA: TGTGCCACCCTCAGGAGCGGGAGCTCCTACAATGAGCAGTTCTTC. As protein: CATLRSGSSYNEQFF. Filled out from reference TRBV28 and TRBJ2-1, the complete variable domain reads DVKVTQSSRYLVKRTGEKVFLECVQDMDHENMFWYRQDPGLGLRLIYFSYDVKMKEKGDIPEGYSVSREKKERFSLILESASTNQTSMYLCATLRSGSSYNEQFFGPGTRLTVL.

V is TRBV5-8 and J is TRBJ2-3; a possible D gene is TRBD2 (5 bases). The CDR3 is made up of 14 amino acids. V lost 2 bases, J lost 1 base, and 8 bases lay in between. The germline V gene has CDR1 SGHTS and CDR2 YDEGEE. CDR3 DNA: TGTGCCAGCAGCTTCGAACTAGGCACAGATACGCAGTATTTT. This codes for CASSFELGTDTQYF.

This clone was observed a single time. The chain combines TRBV7-9 with TRBJ1-5; tentative D call: TRBD1 (6 bases). The CDR3 is 12 amino acids. Per the germline V gene, CDR1 is SEHNR and CDR2 is FQNEAQ (reference sequence). Between the trimmed V and J ends, which lost 5 bases and 6 bases, there was a span of 8 bases. CDR3 sequence (DNA): TGTGCCAGCAGCCCGGACAGTCAGCCCCAGCATTTT. It is translated as CASSPDSQPQHF.

The rearrangement uses TRBV3-1 (or the pseudogene TRBV3-2) and TRBJ1-2; the match to TRBD1 covers 9 bases. Unmatched junction bases numbered 7, after V lost 1 base and J lost 7 bases. Germline assignment: CDR1 LGHDT and CDR2 YNNKEL (reference sequence). CDR3 length: 15 amino acids. The CDR3 DNA reads TGTGCCAGCAGCCAAGCAAGGACAGGGGCCCGTGGCTACACCTTC. Encoded protein: CASSQARTGARGYTF.

The chain recombines TRBV7-9 with TRBJ1-1, with a weak D call TRBD1 (5 bases). Germline assignment: CDR1 SEHNR and CDR2 FQNEAQ (reference sequence). CDR3 length equals 13 residues. The V end was cut by 2 bases, the J end by 7 bases, with 11 bases between. The CDR3: CASSLTQVVEAFF. DNA of the CDR3: TGTGCCAGCAGCTTAACACAGGTGGTTGAAGCTTTCTTT.

The V and J genes are TRBV20-1 and TRBJ2-1, with TRBD1 matching over 7 bases. This CDR3 region has 15 residues. The germline V gene has CDR1 DFQATT and CDR2 SNEGSKA (reference sequence). With V trimmed by 3 bases and J by 9 bases, 14 bases remained unmatched. Here the CDR3 DNA reads TGCAGTGCTAGTCTCGGGACAGCCCTTCGGGGTGAGCAGTTCTTC. Translated, it gives CSASLGTALRGEQFF.

The CDR3 sequence: CASSPLSTGEGNEQFF. The CDR3 region has the DNA TGTGCCAGCAGCCCGTTATCGACAGGGGAAGGGAATGAGCAGTTCTTC. This chain connects TRBV4-2 to TRBJ2-1; 8 bases align to TRBD1. The length of the CDR3 is 16 residues. Germline V gene data show CDR1 as LGHNA and CDR2 as YNFKEQ. V lost 4 bases and J lost 7; bases outside the gene matches: 12.

In DNA form, the CDR3 reads TGCGCCAGCAAGGGGTACACAGATACGCAGTATTTT. Amino acid sequence: CASKGYTDTQYF. The chain combines TRBV5-1 with TRBJ2-3; weak D call: TRBD1 (5 bases). This CDR3 comprises 12 residues. V dropped 6 bases and J dropped 2 bases, with 7 bases sitting between them. Germline CDR1 SGHRS, CDR2 YFSETQ.